These 17 T cell receptor beta chains originate from one sample sequenced in a study of CD4 and CD8 cells across lung adenocarcinoma regions. Each CDR3 protein gets one entry after TCRdb re-called the PCR reads with MiXCR. Of under 20,000 distinct CDR3 sequences in the sample, 45% to 50% were seen once. The sequencing input was CD8+ T cells from the margin of a lung tumor. These receptors were obtained from a male donor with lung adenocarcinoma. The CD4 and CD8 labels of this study may be unreliable.

This clonotype is medium-sized by share. This chain connects TRBV6-5 to TRBJ2-7; 10 positions match TRBD2. Germline assignment: CDR1 MNHEY and CDR2 SVGAGI. The CDR3 totals 13 residues. The junction had 9 bases not matched to a gene; V was cut back by 11 bases and J by 5 bases. CDR3 protein: CAGRGTSANEQYF. DNA of the CDR3: TGTGCCGGTAGGGGGACTAGCGCAAACGAGCAGTACTTC.

This chain connects TRBV11-3 to TRBJ2-1; a possible D gene is TRBD1 (6 bases). The J call is uncertain, as TRBJ2-5 better fits the DNA end. Germline-derived CDR1 and CDR2 are SGHNT and YENEEA. CDR3 length: 15 residues. CDR3 sequence (DNA): TGTGCCAGCAGCTGCCAACAGGGTGGGGAAGAGACCCAGTACTTC. It translates to CASSCQQGGEETQYF.

Remarks on this clonotype: Relative to the germline gene, one junction end is altered; a read error may explain this. The V call is TRBV4-1, the J call TRBJ2-5; 8 bases agree with TRBD1. The CDR3 extends over 16 amino acids. CDR1 is MGHRA, CDR2 YSYEKL, per germline. The CDR3 sequence is CASSQTGAPYQETQLF. In nucleotides, the CDR3 is TGCGCCAGCAGCCAGACAGGGGCTCCGTACCAAGAGACCCAGCTTTTC.

CDR3 amino acids: CASSDLAGSSADVQYF. CDR3 coding DNA: TGTGCCAGCAGTGATCTAGCGGGATCAAGCGCAGATGTCCAGTATTTT. The chain recombines TRBV6-1 with TRBJ2-3; 9 nucleotides line up with TRBD2. The CDR3 is 16 amino acids. Germline values: CDR1 MNHNS, CDR2 SASEGT. With V trimmed by 3 bases and J by 12 bases, 16 bases remained unmatched.

Of note for this clonotype: The junction differs from germline at one of its ends, possibly a read error. The chain employs TRBV27 and TRBJ2-3; the D is unclear. The J call may not be correct, given that the DNA end is closer to TRBJ2-7. The CDR3 contains 11 residues. Germline V gives CDR1 MNHEY, CDR2 SMNVEV (reference sequence). DNA for the CDR3: TGCGGCAGCAGTTCCCAAGAGACGCAGTACTTC. Amino acid sequence: CGSSSQETQYF.

This clonotype was observed many times. The chain combines TRBV25-1 with TRBJ2-5, with D perhaps being TRBD1 or TRBD2 (5 bases each). The germline CDR1 and CDR2 sequences are MGHDK and SYGVNS. Trimming left V 2 bases short and J 0 bases short, with 7 bases between. CDR3 length equals 14 residues. CDR3 in amino acids: CASSEKGHQETQYF. The DNA of the CDR3 is TGTGCCAGCAGTGAAAAGGGACACCAAGAGACCCAGTACTTC. The whole variable domain, remainder taken from reference TRBV25-1 and TRBJ2-5, is EADIYQTPRYLVIGTGKKITLECSQTMGHDKMYWYQQDPGMELHLIHYSYGVNSTEKGDLSSESTVSRIRTEHFPLTLESARPSHTSQYLCASSEKGHQETQYFGPGTRLLVL.

This clonotype was recorded many times. The chain joins TRBV6-1 to TRBJ2-4, with 11 bases matching TRBD1. V trimming: 4 bases; J trimming: 7 bases; junction bases outside the gene matches: 6. Germline assignment: CDR1 MNHNS and CDR2 SASEGT. CDR3 length equals 15 residues. The CDR3 protein is CASSARTGGTNIQYF. CDR3 sequence (DNA): TGTGCCAGCAGTGCCCGGACAGGGGGCACGAACATTCAGTACTTC.

This clonotype is medium-sized in the sample. Compared with germline, one end of the junction differs, possibly owing to a read error. The chain's CDR3 is CASSHLTGGNSGYTF. DNA of the CDR3: TGTGCCAGCAGTCACTTGACAGGGGGCAACTCTGGCTACACCTTC. This chain joins TRBV6-6 and TRBJ1-2, with 10 positions matching TRBD1. CDR1 is MNHNY and CDR2 is SVGAGI in the germline V gene (reference sequence). CDR3 length: 15 amino acids.

This clonotype was seen a few times. The V gene is TRBV11-1, the J gene TRBJ1-1; D call uncertain. This CDR3 has 15 residues. Germline V gene sequence: CDR1 SGHAT, CDR2 FQDESV (reference sequence). Trimming stripped 5 bases from V and 2 bases from J, with 15 bases between. The CDR3 DNA reads TGTGCCAGCAGCCCCCGCTTAGCGGGTAACACTGAAGCTTTCTTT. It is translated as CASSPRLAGNTEAFF.

This clonotype has ten or more counts. V is TRBV11-1 and J is TRBJ2-5; D is unclear. CDR3 size: 16 residues. The germline CDR1 and CDR2 sequences are SGHAT and FQDESV (reference sequence). V shed 2 bases and J shed 7 bases, with 20 bases lying between them. CDR3 sequence: CASSLMPNPDRGTQYF. CDR3 sequence (DNA): TGTGCCAGCAGCTTAATGCCGAATCCGGACCGAGGGACCCAGTACTTC.

This clonotype has only a few counts. This chain links TRBV7-9 with TRBJ2-7; D call uncertain. The CDR3 is made up of 11 amino acids. Trimming removed 5 bases at V and 2 bases at J, with 4 bases between. CDR1 is SEHNR and CDR2 is FQNEAQ in the germline V gene (reference sequence). CDR3 amino acids: CASSNAYEQYF. The CDR3 DNA is TGTGCCAGCAGCAACGCCTACGAGCAGTACTTC.

This clonotype showed up many times. The chain couples TRBV4-1 to TRBJ2-5, with D possibly matching TRBD2 (11 bases). The germline V gene has CDR1 MGHRA and CDR2 YSYEKL. The V end lost 1 base, the J end lost 2 bases, and 26 bases lay between the germline ends. The CDR3 length is 20 residues. The CDR3 DNA reads as TGCGCCAGCAGCCAAGCCGGGACAGGGGTTACTAGCGGGGGTCAAGAGACCCAGTACTTC. Its protein product is CASSQAGTGVTSGGQETQYF.

This clonotype is categorized as medium-sized. The rearrangement uses TRBV7-2 and TRBJ2-1; possible D gene TRBD1, 7 bases. Trimming pared 2 bases from V and 5 bases from J, leaving 19 bases between. The CDR3 is made up of 17 amino acids. Germline V gene data show CDR1 as SGHTA and CDR2 as FQGNSA. This chain's CDR3 is CASSLSSAGGWDNEQFF. The CDR3 DNA sequence: TGTGCCAGCAGCTTAAGCTCCGCAGGGGGGTGGGACAATGAGCAGTTCTTC.

In this sample, this clonotype turned up many times. V usage is TRBV10-2 and J usage is TRBJ2-1; D may match TRBD1 or TRBD2 (5 bases each). Germline CDR1 reads WSHSY; CDR2 reads SAAADI. The CDR3 totals 14 residues. V dropped 4 bases and J dropped 7 bases, with 14 bases sitting between them. The CDR3 region has the DNA TGCGCCAGCAGTGGAGGCAGGGAGAAGAATGAGCAGTTCTTC. Protein sequence: CASSGGREKNEQFF.

The chain has TRBV23-1 and TRBJ2-1, with D possibly matching TRBD1 (6 bases). TRBV23-1 is an ORF, and what it does is uncertain. The V gene lost 3 bases and the J gene lost 4 bases, with 19 bases spanning the gap. The CDR3 totals 17 residues. The CDR3 nucleotides are TGCGCCAGCAGTCATCCGACTAAGGACAGCCTGTACAATGAGCAGTTCTTC. Its protein product is CASSHPTKDSLYNEQFF.

The chain links TRBV12-3 or TRBV12-4 to TRBJ2-4; TRBD2 agrees at 10 bases. V was pared by 3 bases and J by 8 bases, with 16 bases of the junction left unmatched. This CDR3 region has 18 residues. The DNA of the CDR3 is TGTGCCAGCAGTTTGGGGGCTAGCGGGGGTTTAGCCCAAGACATTCAGTACTTC. Protein sequence: CASSLGASGGLAQDIQYF.

This chain connects TRBV4-1 to TRBJ2-3; 7 nucleotides match TRBD2. V lost 3 bases, J lost 0 bases, and 3 bases stayed unmatched. This CDR3 spans 15 amino acids. Germline values: CDR1 MGHRA, CDR2 YSYEKL. CDR3 protein: CASSQRLASTDTQYF. The CDR3 DNA reads as TGCGCCAGCAGCCAGAGACTAGCCAGCACAGATACGCAGTATTTT.